This TCR beta chain was found in a study of brain T cells in children with intractable seizures. Study-level findings and limits: Patients' HCMV serostatus was unknown; virus specificity rests on CDR3 similarity alone.

About this clone itself: Its antigen is unidentified.

Repertoires were generated with immunoSEQ multiplex PCR, while TCRdb's copy carries only in-frame clones and drops some. The data contain 55,000 to 80,000 clones, approximately 95% of them singletons. J was trimmed by 3 bases and V by 6 bases; bases with no gene match: 15. The CDR3 has 20 amino acids. CDR1 is ENHRY and CDR2 is SYGVKD in the germline V gene. Surgery cases with the highest brain T cell transcript signatures were chosen for sequencing. Patients received at least one anti-epileptic drug before surgery. The chain employs TRBV10-3 and TRBJ2-3; 16 positions match TRBD2. Sequences were derived from peripheral blood, sampled at surgery. The sequence was collected from a boy younger than two with focal cortical dysplasia and intractable seizures. The DNA of the CDR3 is TGTGCCATCAGGGGTGGAACCGGGACTAGCGGGGGGGCCTCGACAGATACGCAGTATTTT. It specifies CAIRGGTGTSGGASTDTQYF.